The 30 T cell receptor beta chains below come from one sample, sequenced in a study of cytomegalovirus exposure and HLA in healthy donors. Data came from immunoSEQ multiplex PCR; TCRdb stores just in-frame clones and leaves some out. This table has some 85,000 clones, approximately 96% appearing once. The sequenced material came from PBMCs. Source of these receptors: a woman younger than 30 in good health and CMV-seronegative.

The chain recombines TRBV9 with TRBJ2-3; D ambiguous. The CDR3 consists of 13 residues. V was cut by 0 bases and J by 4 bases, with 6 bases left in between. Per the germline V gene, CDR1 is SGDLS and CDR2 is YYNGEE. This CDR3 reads CASSVGYPDTQYF. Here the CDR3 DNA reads TGTGCCAGCAGCGTAGGCTACCCAGATACGCAGTATTTT.

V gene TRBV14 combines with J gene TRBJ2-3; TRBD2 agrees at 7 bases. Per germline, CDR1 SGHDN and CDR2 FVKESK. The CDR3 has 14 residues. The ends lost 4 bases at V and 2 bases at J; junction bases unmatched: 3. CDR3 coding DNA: TGTGCCAGCAGCCTTACTAGCGACACAGATACGCAGTATTTT. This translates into CASSLTSDTDTQYF.

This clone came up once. CDR3 sequence reads: CASSAGTVQETQYF. The CDR3 DNA follows: TGTGCCAGCTCTGCGGGAACGGTCCAAGAGACCCAGTACTTC. The V gene is TRBV7-6, the J gene TRBJ2-5; D perhaps matches TRBD2 (6 bases). The CDR3 covers 14 residues. Trimming left V 8 bases short and J 1 base short, with 14 bases between. The germline V gene has CDR1 SGHVS and CDR2 FNYEAQ.

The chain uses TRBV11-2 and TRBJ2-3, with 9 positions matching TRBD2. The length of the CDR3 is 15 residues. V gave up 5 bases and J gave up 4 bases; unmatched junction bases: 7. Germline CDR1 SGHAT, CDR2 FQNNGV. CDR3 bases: TGTGCCAGCAGCCAATCAGCGGGAGGCTCAGATACGCAGTATTTT. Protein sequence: CASSQSAGGSDTQYF. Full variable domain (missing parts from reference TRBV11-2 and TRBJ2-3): EAGVAQSPRYKIIEKRQSVAFWCNPISGHATLYWYQQILGQGPKLLIQFQNNGVVDDSQLPKDRFSAERLKGVDSTLKIQPAKLEDSAVYLCASSQSAGGSDTQYFGPGTRLTVL.

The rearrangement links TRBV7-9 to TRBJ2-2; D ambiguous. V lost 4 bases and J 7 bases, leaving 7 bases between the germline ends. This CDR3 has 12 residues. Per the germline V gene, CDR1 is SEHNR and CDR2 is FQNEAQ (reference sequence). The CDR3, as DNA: TGTGCCAGCAGCTCCGAGATCGGGGAGCTGTTTTTT. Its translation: CASSSEIGELFF.

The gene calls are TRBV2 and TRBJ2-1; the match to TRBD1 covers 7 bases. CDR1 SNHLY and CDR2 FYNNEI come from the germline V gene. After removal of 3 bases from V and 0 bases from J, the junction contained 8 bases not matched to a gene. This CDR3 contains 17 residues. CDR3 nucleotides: TGTGCCAGCAGTGAGAACAGGGGCCCTAGCTCCTACAATGAGCAGTTCTTC. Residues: CASSENRGPSSYNEQFF.

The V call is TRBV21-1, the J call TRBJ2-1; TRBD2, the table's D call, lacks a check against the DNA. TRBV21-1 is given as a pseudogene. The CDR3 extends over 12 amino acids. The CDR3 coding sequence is TGTGCCGGAGGGACGTTCTACAATGAGCAGTTCTTC. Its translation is CAGGTFYNEQFF.

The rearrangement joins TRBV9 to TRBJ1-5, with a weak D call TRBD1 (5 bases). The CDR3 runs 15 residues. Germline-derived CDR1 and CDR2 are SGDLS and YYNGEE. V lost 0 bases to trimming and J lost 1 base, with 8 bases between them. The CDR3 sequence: CASSVDGGSNQPQHF. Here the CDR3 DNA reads TGTGCCAGCAGCGTAGACGGGGGGAGCAATCAGCCCCAGCATTTT.

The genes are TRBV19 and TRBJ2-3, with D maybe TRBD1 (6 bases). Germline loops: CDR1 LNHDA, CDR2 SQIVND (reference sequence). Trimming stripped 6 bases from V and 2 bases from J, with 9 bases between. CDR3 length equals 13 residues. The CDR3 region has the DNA TGTGCCAGTAGCGACAGGCTCACAGATACGCAGTATTTT. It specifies CASSDRLTDTQYF. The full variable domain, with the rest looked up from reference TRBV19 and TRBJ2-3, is DGGITQSPKYLFRKEGQNVTLSCEQNLNHDAMYWYRQDPGQGLRLIYYSQIVNDFQKGDIAEGYSVSREKKESFPLTVTSAQKNPTAFYLCASSDRLTDTQYFGPGTRLTVL.

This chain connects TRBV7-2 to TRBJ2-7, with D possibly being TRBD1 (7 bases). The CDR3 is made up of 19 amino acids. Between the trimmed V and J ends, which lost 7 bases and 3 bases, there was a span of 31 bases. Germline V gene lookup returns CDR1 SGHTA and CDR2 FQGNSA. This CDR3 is CASNNPRRGLRENSYEQYF. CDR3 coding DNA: TGTGCCAGCAACAACCCCAGGAGGGGGCTAAGGGAAAACAGCTACGAGCAGTACTTC.

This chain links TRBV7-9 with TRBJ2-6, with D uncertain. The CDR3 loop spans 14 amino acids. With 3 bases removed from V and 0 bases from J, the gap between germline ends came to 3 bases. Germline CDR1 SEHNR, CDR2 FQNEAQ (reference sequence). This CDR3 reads CASSFSSGANVLTF. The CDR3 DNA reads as TGTGCCAGCAGCTTTAGCTCTGGGGCCAACGTCCTGACTTTC.

The DNA of the CDR3 is TGCGCCAGCAGTCAACGGATGGGAGGGACTAGTCGGAATGAGCAGTTCTTC. Translation: CASSQRMGGTSRNEQFF. This rearrangement joins TRBV23-1 to TRBJ2-1, with TRBD2 matching 8 bases. TRBV23-1 belongs to the ORF category, with a function that is uncertain. Trimming took 2 bases from V and 7 from J; bases not matched to a gene: 13. The CDR3 extends over 17 amino acids.

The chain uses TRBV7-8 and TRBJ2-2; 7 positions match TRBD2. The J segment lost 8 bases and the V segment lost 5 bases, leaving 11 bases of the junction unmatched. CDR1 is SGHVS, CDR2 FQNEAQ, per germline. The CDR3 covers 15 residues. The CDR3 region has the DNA TGTGCCAGCAGCACCCGGACTAGTCGCTTAGGGGAGCTGTTTTTT. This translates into CASSTRTSRLGELFF.

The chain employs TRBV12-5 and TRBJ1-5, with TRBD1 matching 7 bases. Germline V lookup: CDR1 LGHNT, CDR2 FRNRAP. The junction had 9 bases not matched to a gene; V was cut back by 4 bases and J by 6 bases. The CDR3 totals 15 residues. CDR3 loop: CASGSQTTGTQPQHF. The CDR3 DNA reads TGTGCTAGTGGTTCGCAAACGACAGGGACTCAGCCCCAGCATTTT.

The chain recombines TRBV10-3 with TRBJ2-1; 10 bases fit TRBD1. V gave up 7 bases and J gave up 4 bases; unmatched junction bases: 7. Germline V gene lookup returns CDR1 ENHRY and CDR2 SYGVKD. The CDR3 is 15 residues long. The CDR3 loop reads CAITPGQGSYNEQFF. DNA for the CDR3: TGTGCCATCACCCCGGGACAGGGGTCTTACAATGAGCAGTTCTTC.

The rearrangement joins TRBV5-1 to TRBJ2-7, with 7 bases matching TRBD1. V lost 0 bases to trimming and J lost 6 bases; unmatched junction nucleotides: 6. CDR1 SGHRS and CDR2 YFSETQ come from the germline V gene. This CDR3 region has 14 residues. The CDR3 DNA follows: TGCGCCAGCAGCTTGGGGACGACAGGGATCGAGCAGTACTTC. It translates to CASSLGTTGIEQYF.

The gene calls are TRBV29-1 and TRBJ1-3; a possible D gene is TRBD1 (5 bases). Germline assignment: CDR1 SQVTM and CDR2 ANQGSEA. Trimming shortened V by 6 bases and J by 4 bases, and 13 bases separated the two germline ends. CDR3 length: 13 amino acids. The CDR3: CSVRRQGGNTIYF. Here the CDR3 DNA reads TGCAGCGTACGCCGGCAGGGAGGAAACACCATATATTTT.

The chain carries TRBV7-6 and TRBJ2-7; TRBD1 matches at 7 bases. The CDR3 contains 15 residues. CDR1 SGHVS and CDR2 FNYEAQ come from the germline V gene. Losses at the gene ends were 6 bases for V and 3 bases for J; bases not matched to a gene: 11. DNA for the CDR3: TGTGCCAGCAGACCCACCCGGGACAGCTACTACGAGCAGTACTTC. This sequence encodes CASRPTRDSYYEQYF.

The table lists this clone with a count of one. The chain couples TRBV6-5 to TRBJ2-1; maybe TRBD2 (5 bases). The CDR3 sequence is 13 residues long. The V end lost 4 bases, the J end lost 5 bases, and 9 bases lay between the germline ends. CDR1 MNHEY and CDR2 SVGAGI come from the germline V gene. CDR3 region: CASSFLADNEQFF. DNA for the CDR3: TGTGCCAGCAGTTTTCTAGCCGACAATGAGCAGTTCTTC.

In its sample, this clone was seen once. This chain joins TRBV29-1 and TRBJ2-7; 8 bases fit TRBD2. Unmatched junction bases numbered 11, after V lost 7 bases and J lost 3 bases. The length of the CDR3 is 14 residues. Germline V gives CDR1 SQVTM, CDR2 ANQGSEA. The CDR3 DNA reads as TGCAGCGCCCTGGAAAGCGGGAGTTTCTACGAGCAGTACTTC. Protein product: CSALESGSFYEQYF.

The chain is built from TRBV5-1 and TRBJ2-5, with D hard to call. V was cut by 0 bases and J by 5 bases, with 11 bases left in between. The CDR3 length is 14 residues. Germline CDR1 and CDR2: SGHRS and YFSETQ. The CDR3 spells CASSLGLYGETQYF. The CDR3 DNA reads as TGCGCCAGCAGCTTGGGACTGTACGGGGAGACCCAGTACTTC.

This CDR3 is CASSLGLAGGTDTQYF. The CDR3 coding sequence is TGTGCCAGCAGCTTAGGACTAGCGGGGGGCACAGATACGCAGTATTTT. V usage is TRBV7-2 and J usage is TRBJ2-3; 12 bases are shared with TRBD2. Germline CDR1 is SGHTA and CDR2 is FQGNSA. This CDR3 is built from 16 residues. The V gene end was trimmed by 1 base and the J gene end by 1 base; junction bases not matched to a gene: 0.

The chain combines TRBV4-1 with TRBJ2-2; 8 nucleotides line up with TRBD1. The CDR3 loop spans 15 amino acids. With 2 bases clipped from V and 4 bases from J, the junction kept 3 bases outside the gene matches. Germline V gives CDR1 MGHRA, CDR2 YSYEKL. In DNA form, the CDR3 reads TGCGCCAGCAGCCAAAGACAGGGGAGCACCGGGGAGCTGTTTTTT. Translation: CASSQRQGSTGELFF.

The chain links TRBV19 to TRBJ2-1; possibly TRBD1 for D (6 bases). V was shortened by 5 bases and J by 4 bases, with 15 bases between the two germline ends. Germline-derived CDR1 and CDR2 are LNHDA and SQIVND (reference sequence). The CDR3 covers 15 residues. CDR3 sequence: CASSSPDGTYNEQFF. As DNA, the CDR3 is TGTGCCAGTAGTTCGCCCGACGGGACATACAATGAGCAGTTCTTC.

This CDR3 reads CASSQDRGGKLFF. In DNA, the CDR3 is TGCGCCAGCAGCCAAGACAGGGGCGGAAAACTGTTTTTT. The rearrangement links TRBV4-1 to TRBJ1-4, with D possibly matching TRBD1 (6 bases). With 0 bases removed from V and 10 bases from J, the gap between germline ends came to 9 bases. The germline V gene encodes CDR1 MGHRA and CDR2 YSYEKL. The CDR3 spans 13 residues.

This chain's CDR3 is CASSLAGGRDEQFF. The DNA of the CDR3 is TGTGCCAGCAGCTTGGCTGGGGGCAGGGATGAGCAGTTCTTC. The V call is TRBV5-4, the J call TRBJ2-1; maybe TRBD1 (6 bases). Germline V gives CDR1 SGHNT, CDR2 YYREEE (reference sequence). This CDR3 is 14 amino acids long. Trimming took off 0 bases at V and 8 bases at J, with 12 bases between the two ends.

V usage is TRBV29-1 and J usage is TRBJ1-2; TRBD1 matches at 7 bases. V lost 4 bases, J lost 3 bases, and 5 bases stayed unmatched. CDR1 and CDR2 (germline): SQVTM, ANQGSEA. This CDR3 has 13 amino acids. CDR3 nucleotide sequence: TGCAGCGTTGGACAGGGAACTTACTATGGCTACACCTTC. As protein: CSVGQGTYYGYTF.

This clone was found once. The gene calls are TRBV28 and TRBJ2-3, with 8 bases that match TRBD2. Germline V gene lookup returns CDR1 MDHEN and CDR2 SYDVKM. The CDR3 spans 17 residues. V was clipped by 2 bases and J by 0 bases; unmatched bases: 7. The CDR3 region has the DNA TGTGCCAGCAGTTTAGAGGCTAGCGGGCCGAGCACAGATACGCAGTATTTT. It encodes CASSLEASGPSTDTQYF.

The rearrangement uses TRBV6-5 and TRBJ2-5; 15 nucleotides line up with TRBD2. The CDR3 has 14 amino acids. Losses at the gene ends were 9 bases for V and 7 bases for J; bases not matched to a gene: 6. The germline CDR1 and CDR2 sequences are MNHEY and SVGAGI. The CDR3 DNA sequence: TGTGCCAGTTCACCGGGACTAGCGGGAGGGACCCAGTACTTC. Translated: CASSPGLAGGTQYF.

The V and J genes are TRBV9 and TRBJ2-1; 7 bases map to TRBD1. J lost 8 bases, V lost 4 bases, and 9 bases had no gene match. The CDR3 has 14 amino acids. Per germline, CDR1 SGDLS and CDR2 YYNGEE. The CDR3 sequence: CASSLGQAHDEQFF. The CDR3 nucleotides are TGTGCCAGCAGCCTTGGACAGGCCCACGATGAGCAGTTCTTC.